One and the same sample provided the 22 T cell receptor beta chains below, sequenced in a study of OX40 agonist ivuxolimab in advanced cancers. Libraries came from the immunoSEQ multiplex PCR assay. TCRdb retrieved this table from immuneACCESS and kept in-frame rearrangements only. Not all clones are present; in checked studies, unresolved V genes account for under half, and no reason is known for the remainder. The sample includes 70,000 or so clones, with around 90% observed a single time. Roughly 15% of the sample comes from the top ten. Sequencing used CD4+ or CD8+ T cells sorted from blood, obtained in a trial of the OX40 agonist ivuxolimab. The source of these receptors is an adult with an advanced solid tumor such as melanoma, head and neck, liver or kidney cancer.

This rearrangement joins TRBV27 to TRBJ2-7; D not certain. Trimming took 3 bases from V and 3 from J, leaving 9 bases between them. Germline values: CDR1 MNHEY, CDR2 SMNVEV (reference sequence). The CDR3 has 13 residues. The CDR3 region is CASSLTANYEQYF. The CDR3 DNA is TGTGCCAGCAGTTTGACGGCCAACTACGAGCAGTACTTC.

The rearrangement uses TRBV4-3 and TRBJ2-7; D is perhaps TRBD2 (5 bases). V gave up 1 base and J gave up 0 bases, with 13 bases separating them. The V gene's germline CDR1 is LGHNA and CDR2 YSLEER. This CDR3 region has 16 residues. The chain's CDR3 is CASSQVAGKSSYEQYF. Written as DNA, the CDR3 is TGCGCCAGCAGCCAAGTCGCCGGGAAAAGCTCCTACGAGCAGTACTTC.

Only one count was recorded for this clone. The rearrangement uses TRBV5-6 and TRBJ2-3; D perhaps matches TRBD1 (5 bases). V lost 3 bases and J lost 4, with 12 bases in between. Germline loops: CDR1 SGHDT, CDR2 YYEEEE. The CDR3 loop spans 14 amino acids. CDR3 amino acids: CASSYWGSSDTQYF. DNA for the CDR3: TGTGCCAGCAGCTATTGGGGCAGCTCAGATACGCAGTATTTT.

The chain joins TRBV6-5 to TRBJ2-2; perhaps TRBD2 as D (6 bases). Germline CDR1 reads MNHEY; CDR2 reads SVGAGI. This CDR3 spans 15 amino acids. Trimming shortened V by 2 bases and J by 2 bases, and 9 bases separated the two germline ends. The CDR3 DNA reads TGTGCCAGCAGTTACCGGCGGGACAACACCGGGGAGCTGTTTTTT. It translates to CASSYRRDNTGELFF.

The V and J genes are TRBV19 and TRBJ2-1; 10 positions match TRBD2. In germline, CDR1 is LNHDA, CDR2 SQIVND (reference sequence). CDR3 length: 15 amino acids. After removal of 5 bases from V and 0 bases from J, the junction contained 1 base not matched to a gene. CDR3 amino acids: CASSPSGSSYNEQFF. The CDR3 DNA follows: TGTGCCAGTAGTCCTAGCGGGAGCTCCTACAATGAGCAGTTCTTC.

This sequence joins TRBV27 and TRBJ2-1; TRBD2 matches 9 bases. The V gene's germline CDR1 is MNHEY and CDR2 SMNVEV (reference sequence). The CDR3 loop spans 14 amino acids. V lost 2 bases, J lost 7 bases, and 3 bases stayed unmatched. CDR3 region: CASSLLLAGNEQFF. The CDR3, as DNA: TGTGCCAGCAGTTTACTACTAGCGGGTAATGAGCAGTTCTTC.

The chain is built from TRBV19 and TRBJ1-5; D uncertain. The V end lost 6 bases, the J end lost 4 bases, and 25 bases lay between the germline ends. The germline gives CDR1 LNHDA, CDR2 SQIVND (reference sequence). This CDR3 spans 18 amino acids. The CDR3 loop reads CASSTLLIEGPDNQPQHF. CDR3 bases: TGTGCCAGTAGCACACTTTTGATCGAAGGGCCCGATAATCAGCCCCAGCATTTT.

The genes are TRBV27 and TRBJ2-7; 7 nucleotides align to TRBD1. CDR3 length: 15 amino acids. Trimming removed 6 bases from V and 0 bases from J; junction bases left unmatched: 8. CDR1 is MNHEY, CDR2 SMNVEV, per germline (reference sequence). The CDR3 DNA reads as TGTGCCAGCAGACTTCAGGACAGGTTCTCCTACGAGCAGTACTTC. This encodes CASRLQDRFSYEQYF.

This sequence joins TRBV28 and TRBJ2-5; D may be TRBD2 (6 bases). Trimming left V 3 bases short and J 2 bases short, with 10 bases between. This CDR3 has 14 amino acids. Per germline, CDR1 MDHEN and CDR2 SYDVKM. The CDR3 loop is CASSFREPQETQYF. CDR3 in DNA: TGTGCCAGCAGTTTTCGGGAGCCACAAGAGACCCAGTACTTC.

This rearrangement joins TRBV7-9 to TRBJ2-1; D unclear. Per the germline V gene, CDR1 is SEHNR and CDR2 is FQNEAQ (reference sequence). CDR3 length: 11 residues. V lost 6 bases and J 8 bases, leaving 8 bases between the germline ends. The CDR3 DNA reads TGTGCCAGCAGGTCCTTCGATGAGCAGTTCTTC. The encoded protein is CASRSFDEQFF.

This chain joins TRBV2 and TRBJ2-6; possibly TRBD1 or TRBD2 for D (5 bases each). CDR1 SNHLY and CDR2 FYNNEI come from the germline V gene. The CDR3 length is 14 residues. V lost 7 bases to trimming and J lost 0 bases, with 7 bases between them. CDR3 amino acids: CASNGGSGANVLTF. Here the CDR3 DNA reads TGTGCCAGCAATGGGGGCTCTGGGGCCAACGTCCTGACTTTC. Variable domain in full (rest from reference TRBV2 and TRBJ2-6): EPEVTQTPSHQVTQMGQEVILRCVPISNHLYFYWYRQILGQKVEFLVSFYNNEISEKSEIFDDQFSVERPDGSNFTLKIRSTKLEDSAMYFCASNGGSGANVLTFGAGSRLTVL.

A single count supports this clone. The V call is TRBV4-3, the J call TRBJ1-3; 7 bases align to TRBD1. This CDR3 is built from 15 residues. V lost 4 bases and J lost 2; bases outside the gene matches: 5. Germline V gives CDR1 LGHNA, CDR2 YSLEER. CDR3 protein: CASSLTQGAGNTIYF. DNA for the CDR3: TGCGCCAGCAGCCTCACTCAGGGGGCTGGAAACACCATATATTTT.

The V and J genes are TRBV11-3 and TRBJ2-7; 13 nucleotides line up with TRBD2. Germline V gene data show CDR1 as SGHNT and CDR2 as YENEEA. The CDR3 covers 17 residues. V shed 0 bases, J shed 1 base, and the junction held 3 bases outside the gene matches. CDR3 coding DNA: TGTGCCAGCAGCTTAGAACTAGCGGGAGGGCCATCCTACGAGCAGTACTTC. Residues: CASSLELAGGPSYEQYF.

V is TRBV19 and J is TRBJ2-7; 15 bases match TRBD2. CDR3 length: 14 amino acids. CDR1 LNHDA and CDR2 SQIVND come from the germline V gene (reference sequence). V shed 6 bases, J shed 6 bases, and the junction held 3 bases outside the gene matches. The CDR3: CASSQGLAGGEQYF. CDR3 nucleotides: TGTGCCAGTAGCCAGGGACTAGCGGGAGGCGAGCAGTACTTC.

The chain has TRBV28 and TRBJ2-7; D gene uncertain. Trimming cost V 5 bases and J 3 bases, with 14 bases left between them. Germline CDR1 is MDHEN and CDR2 is SYDVKM. The CDR3 is 14 residues long. In nucleotides, the CDR3 is TGTGCCAGCAGTCGCCCATCCTATAGCTACGAGCAGTACTTC. Translation: CASSRPSYSYEQYF.

This chain uses TRBV5-1 with TRBJ2-7; 8 bases map to TRBD2. Germline trimming cut 4 bases from V and 0 bases from J; bases unmatched to any gene: 6. There are 15 residues in the CDR3. CDR1 and CDR2 (germline): SGHRS, YFSETQ. CDR3 sequence: CASSPVAGISYEQYF. The CDR3 region has the DNA TGCGCCAGCAGCCCCGTAGCGGGAATCTCCTACGAGCAGTACTTC.

This clone appeared a few times. The rearrangement joins TRBV7-9 to TRBJ1-2, with 7 bases fitting TRBD1. CDR3 length: 15 amino acids. Germline V gene data show CDR1 as SEHNR and CDR2 as FQNEAQ (reference sequence). Trimming took 5 bases from V and 4 from J; bases not matched to a gene: 10. The CDR3 reads CASSPRGQLSYGYTF. DNA of the CDR3: TGTGCCAGCAGCCCCCGGGGACAGCTCTCCTATGGCTACACCTTC. The variable domain in full, with the rest retrieved from reference TRBV7-9 and TRBJ1-2, is DTGVSQNPRHKITKRGQNVTFRCDPISEHNRLYWYRQTLGQGPEFLTYFQNEAQLEKSRLLSDRFSAERPKGSFSTLEIQRTEQGDSAMYLCASSPRGQLSYGYTFGSGTRLTVV.

The J gene is TRBJ2-7, the V gene TRBV10-3; D remains ambiguous. Deletions cut 3 bases from V and 2 bases from J, with 8 bases between. This CDR3 has 13 residues. Germline V gene data show CDR1 as ENHRY and CDR2 as SYGVKD. The CDR3 nucleotides read TGTGCCATCAGTGAAGGGCCACCCTACGAGCAGTACTTC. It encodes CAISEGPPYEQYF.

The chain employs TRBV28 and TRBJ2-7; possibly TRBD1 for D (6 bases). The V gene's germline CDR1 is MDHEN and CDR2 SYDVKM. Trimming shortened V by 4 bases and J by 3 bases, and 7 bases separated the two germline ends. There are 12 residues in the CDR3. The CDR3 is CASSWTDYEQYF. The CDR3 region has the DNA TGTGCCAGCAGTTGGACAGACTACGAGCAGTACTTC.

The genes are TRBV4-2 and TRBJ2-7; 9 bases match TRBD2. Looked up from germline, CDR1 is LGHNA and CDR2 is YNFKEQ. V shed 0 bases and J 3 bases; nucleotides not matched to a gene: 3. The CDR3 runs to 15 residues. The CDR3 DNA reads as TGTGCCAGCAGCCAAGATGATAGCGGGAGCTACGAGCAGTACTTC. It encodes CASSQDDSGSYEQYF.

The chain uses TRBV2 and TRBJ2-7; 7 bases fit TRBD1. V lost 10 bases to trimming and J lost 3 bases; unmatched junction nucleotides: 6. The CDR3 sequence is 12 residues long. Germline V gene data show CDR1 as SNHLY and CDR2 as FYNNEI. The CDR3 region is CATGQDGYEQYF. The CDR3 DNA reads as TGTGCCACCGGACAGGATGGCTACGAGCAGTACTTC.

The chain carries TRBV5-1 and TRBJ2-7; D may correspond to TRBD1 or TRBD2 (5 bases each). V gave up 0 bases and J gave up 0 bases, with 16 bases separating them. The germline V gene encodes CDR1 SGHRS and CDR2 YFSETQ. CDR3 length equals 17 residues. In nucleotides, the CDR3 is TGCGCCAGCAGCTTGGGGTCCGGGACGGAGATCTCCTACGAGCAGTACTTC. It is translated as CASSLGSGTEISYEQYF.